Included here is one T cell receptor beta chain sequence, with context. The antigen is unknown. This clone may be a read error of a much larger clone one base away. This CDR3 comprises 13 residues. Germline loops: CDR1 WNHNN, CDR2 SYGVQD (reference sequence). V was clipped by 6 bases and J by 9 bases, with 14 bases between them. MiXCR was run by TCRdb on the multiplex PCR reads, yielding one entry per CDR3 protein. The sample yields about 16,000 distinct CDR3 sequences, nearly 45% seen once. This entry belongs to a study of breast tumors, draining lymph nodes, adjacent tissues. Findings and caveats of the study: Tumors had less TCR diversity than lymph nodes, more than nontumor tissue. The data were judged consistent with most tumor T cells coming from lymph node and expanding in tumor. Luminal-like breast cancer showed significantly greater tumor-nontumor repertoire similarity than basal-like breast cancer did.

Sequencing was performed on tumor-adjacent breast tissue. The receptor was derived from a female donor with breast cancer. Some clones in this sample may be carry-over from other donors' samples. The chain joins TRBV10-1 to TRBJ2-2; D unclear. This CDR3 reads CASRANSGRELFF. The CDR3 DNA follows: TGCGCCAGCAGGGCGAATTCTGGCAGGGAGCTGTTTTTT.